This TCR beta chain was identified during a study of OX40 agonist ivuxolimab in advanced cancers. Study details: Patients got intravenous ivuxolimab at 0.01 to 10 mg/kg every 2 weeks. Regarding the study as a whole: CD4+ T cells averaged fewer expanded clones than CD8+ T cells. The antigen specificity of the peripheral T cells (those that were expanded) was not determined.

The protocol was immunoSEQ multiplex PCR, while the TCRdb copy is restricted to in-frame clones and leaves out a portion. The data contain around 66,000 clones, approximately 84% of them singletons. Sampled blood was obtained at baseline, cycle 4 day 1, and cycle 7 day 1. This clone was counted a single time. Its antigen remains unknown. The sequenced sample was CD4+ or CD8+ T cells sorted from blood, obtained in a trial of the OX40 agonist ivuxolimab. This TCR was recovered from an adult with an advanced solid tumor such as melanoma, head and neck, liver or kidney cancer.

The CDR3 sequence: CASRISNEQFF. CDR3 bases: TGTGCCAGCCGTATATCCAATGAGCAGTTCTTC. J is TRBJ2-1 and V is TRBV6-5; D not certain. Per the germline V gene, CDR1 is MNHEY and CDR2 is SVGAGI. The CDR3 consists of 11 residues. V lost 8 bases and J 6 bases, leaving 8 bases between the germline ends.